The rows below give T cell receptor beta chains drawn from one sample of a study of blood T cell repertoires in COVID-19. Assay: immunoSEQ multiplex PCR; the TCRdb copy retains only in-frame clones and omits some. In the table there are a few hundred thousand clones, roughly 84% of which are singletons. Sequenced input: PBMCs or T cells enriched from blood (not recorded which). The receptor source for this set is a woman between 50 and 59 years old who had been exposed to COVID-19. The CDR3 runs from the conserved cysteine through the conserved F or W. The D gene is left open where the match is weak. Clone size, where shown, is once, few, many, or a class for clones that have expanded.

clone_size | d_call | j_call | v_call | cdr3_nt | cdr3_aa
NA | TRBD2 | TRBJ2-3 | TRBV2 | TGTGCCAGCAGTGTGCGGGGGGGAATGAGCACAGATACGCAGTATTTT | CASSVRGGMSTDTQYF
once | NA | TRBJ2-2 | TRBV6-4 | TGTGCCAGCAGTGAGGCCGCGAACACCGGGGAGCTGTTTTTT | CASSEAANTGELFF
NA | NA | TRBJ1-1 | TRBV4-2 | TGTGCCAGCAGCCAGTATGGCTCAACTGAAGCTTTCTTT | CASSQYGSTEAFF
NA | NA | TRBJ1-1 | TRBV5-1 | TGCGCCAGCAGCTTGGTGGGGGCCGGGGGGATAGCTTTCTTT | CASSLVGAGGIAFF
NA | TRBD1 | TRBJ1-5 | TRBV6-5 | TGTGCCAGCAGTAACAGGGGGCCTCAGCCCCAGCATTTT | CASSNRGPQPQHF
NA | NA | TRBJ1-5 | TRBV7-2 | TGTGCCAGCAGCTTAGTGCACAGCCTTAGCAATCAGCCCCAGCATTTT | CASSLVHSLSNQPQHF
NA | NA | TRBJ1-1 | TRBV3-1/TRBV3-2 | TGTGCCAGCAGCCACGAGGGAACTGAAGCTTTCTTT | CASSHEGTEAFF
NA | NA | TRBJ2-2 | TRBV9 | TGTGCCAGCAGCGTAGCTATCCCCGGGGAGCTGTTTTTT | CASSVAIPGELFF
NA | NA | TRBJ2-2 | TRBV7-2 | TGTGCCTCCCGAGGGAGCCTGAACACCGGGGAGCTGTTTTTT | CASRGSLNTGELFF
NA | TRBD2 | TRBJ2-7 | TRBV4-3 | TGCGCCAGCAGCCAAGATGCGACGGGGGGGGACGAGCAGTACTTC | CASSQDATGGDEQYF
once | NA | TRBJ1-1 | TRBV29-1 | TGCAGCGTTGAGGGCAGGTTGAACACTGAAGCTTTCTTT | CSVEGRLNTEAFF
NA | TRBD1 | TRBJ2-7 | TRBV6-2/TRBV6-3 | TGTGCCAGCAGTTCCACTGACAGGGGGCGGAGGGAGCAGTACTTC | CASSSTDRGRREQYF
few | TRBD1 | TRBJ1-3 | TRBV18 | TGTGCCAGCTCACCACCGGTCAGGGCCGACAGGGGTCGAGTATCCTCTGGAAACACCATATATTTT | CASSPPVRADRGRVSSGNTIYF
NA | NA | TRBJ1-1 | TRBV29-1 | TGCAGCGTCGGACAGTTGATGAACACTGAAGCTTTCTTT | CSVGQLMNTEAFF
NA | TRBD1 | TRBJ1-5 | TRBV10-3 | TGTGCCATCAGTGAATCAGGGGGTCAGCCCCAGCATTTT | CAISESGGQPQHF
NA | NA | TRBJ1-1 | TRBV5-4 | TGTGCCAGCAGCTTGGAGACAGGCGAAGCTTTCTTT | CASSLETGEAFF
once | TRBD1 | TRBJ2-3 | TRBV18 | TGTGCCAGCTCACCGGGGGACAGGGGTTCGAGCACAGATACGCAGTATTTT | CASSPGDRGSSTDTQYF
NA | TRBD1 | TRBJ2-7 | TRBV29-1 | TGCAGCGTTGGGGGACAGGGCTACGAGCAGTACTTC | CSVGGQGYEQYF
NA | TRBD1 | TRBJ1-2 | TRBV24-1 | TGTGCCACCAGTGAAGCCGGGACAGGGCGGGATGGCTACACCTTC | CATSEAGTGRDGYTF
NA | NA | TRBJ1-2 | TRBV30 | TGTGCCTGGAGCGGCAGGGCTTATGGCTACACCTTC | CAWSGRAYGYTF
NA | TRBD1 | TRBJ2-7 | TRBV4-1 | TGCGCCAGCAGCCACCCGGGACAGTCTTACGAGCAGTACTTC | CASSHPGQSYEQYF
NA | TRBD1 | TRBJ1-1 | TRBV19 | TGTGCCAGCCGGAACAGGGGGACCACTGAAGCTTTCTTT | CASRNRGTTEAFF
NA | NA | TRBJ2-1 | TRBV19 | TGTGCCAGTAGTATCCCTTGGACAGACAATGAGCAGTTCTTC | CASSIPWTDNEQFF
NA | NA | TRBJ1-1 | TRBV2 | TGTGCCAGCAATGCAGGGGAAGCTTTCTTT | CASNAGEAFF
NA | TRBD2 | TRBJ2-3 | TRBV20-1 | TGCAGTGCCAGTCGGGTCGGAGCGGGGGTCACAGATACGCAGTATTTT | CSASRVGAGVTDTQYF
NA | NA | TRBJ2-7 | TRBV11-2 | TGTGCCAGCAGCTTCCCTCCCGGGAACACCTACGAGCAGTACTTC | CASSFPPGNTYEQYF
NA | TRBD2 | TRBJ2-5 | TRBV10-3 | TGTGCCATCAGTGTAGGTAGCGGGGGTGAGACCCAGTACTTC | CAISVGSGGETQYF
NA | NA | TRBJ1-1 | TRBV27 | TGTGCCAGCAGTTCTCGGACACGAGCTGAAGCTTTCTTT | CASSSRTRAEAFF
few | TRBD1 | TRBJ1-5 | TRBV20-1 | TGCAGTGCTAGTATGGAGGGGGCAGCAAGTCAGCCCCAGCATTTT | CSASMEGAASQPQHF
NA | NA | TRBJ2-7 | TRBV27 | TGTGCCAGCAGTTTATCGGGACAACTACTCTACGAGCAGTACTTC | CASSLSGQLLYEQYF
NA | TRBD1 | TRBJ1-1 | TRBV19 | TGTGGTGCAGGGGGCAGGGTGAACACTGAAGCTTTCTTT | CGAGGRVNTEAFF
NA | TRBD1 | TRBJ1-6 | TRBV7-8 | TGTGCCAGCAGACTACAGGGGACAGCATCACCCCTCCACTTT | CASRLQGTASPLHF
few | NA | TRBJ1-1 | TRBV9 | TGTGCCAGCCAACCCGCTCGAGCGGTAAATCCTGAAGCTTTCTTT | CASQPARAVNPEAFF
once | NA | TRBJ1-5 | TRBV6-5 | TGTGCCAGCAGATCCGACAGAAATAGCAATCAGCCCCAGCATTTT | CASRSDRNSNQPQHF
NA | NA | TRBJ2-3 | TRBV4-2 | TGTGCCAGCAGCCAAGATGGAGTTAGCAAAACGCAGTATTTT | CASSQDGVSKTQYF
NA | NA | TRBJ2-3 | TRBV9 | TGTGCCAGCAGCCCGCAGGGAAGGTCCACAGATACGCAGTATTTT | CASSPQGRSTDTQYF
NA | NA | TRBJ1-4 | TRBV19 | TGTGCCAGTAGTTCCCGTCCGGGATGGGGTGAAAAACTGTTTTTT | CASSSRPGWGEKLFF
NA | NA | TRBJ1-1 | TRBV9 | TGTGCCAGCAGCGTTTCCGGAGGTGACACTGAAGCTTTCTTT | CASSVSGGDTEAFF
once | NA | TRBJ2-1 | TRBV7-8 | TGTGCCAGCAGCTTAGACAGGGACTCCTACAATGAGCAGTTCTTC | CASSLDRDSYNEQFF
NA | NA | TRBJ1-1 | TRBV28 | TGTGCCAGCAGTTTATCCGGGAGAGGCACTGAAGCTTTCTTT | CASSLSGRGTEAFF
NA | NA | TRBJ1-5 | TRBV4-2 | TGTGCCAGCAGCCCACAAGAGGGGGTAAGCAATCAGCCCCAGCATTTT | CASSPQEGVSNQPQHF
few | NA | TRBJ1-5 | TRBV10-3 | TGTGCCATCGTTCGGGGGAAAGGTCAGCCCCAGCATTTT | CAIVRGKGQPQHF
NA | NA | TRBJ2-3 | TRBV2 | TGTGCCAGCAGCGCGTGGGACTCAGATACGCAGTATTTT | CASSAWDSDTQYF
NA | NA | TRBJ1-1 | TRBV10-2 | TGCGCCAGCAGTGAGCCGTTTATGAACACTGAAGCTTTCTTT | CASSEPFMNTEAFF
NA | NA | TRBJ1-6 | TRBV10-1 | TGCGCCAGCAGCGCCCGGGTTCCCAATTCACCCCTCCACTTT | CASSARVPNSPLHF
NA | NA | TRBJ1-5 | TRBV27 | TGTGCCAGCAGTTACCTTCCCGGGGGTCAGCCCCAGCATTTT | CASSYLPGGQPQHF
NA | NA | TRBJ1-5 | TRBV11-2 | TGTGCCAGCAGCCCTTATAGCAATCAGCCCCAGCATTTT | CASSPYSNQPQHF
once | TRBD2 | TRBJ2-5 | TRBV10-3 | TGTGCCATCAGCCCCACTAGCGGGGGCCTACAAGAGACCCAGTACTTC | CAISPTSGGLQETQYF
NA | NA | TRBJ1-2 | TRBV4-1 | TGCGCCAGCAGCCAAGAAGAACAACCACTAACTGGTGGGTTAAGCTACACCTTC | CASSQEEQPLTGGLSYTF
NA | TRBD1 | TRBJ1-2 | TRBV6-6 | TGTGCCAGCAGTTACCCTCAGGGGGGTGAGCGCTACACCTTC | CASSYPQGGERYTF
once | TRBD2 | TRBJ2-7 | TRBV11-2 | TGTGCCAGCAGCTTAGTCACGGCGGGGGAATTCTACGAGCAGTACTTC | CASSLVTAGEFYEQYF
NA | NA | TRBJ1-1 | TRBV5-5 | TGTGCCAGCAGCTTACATGTGAACACTGAAGCTTTCTTT | CASSLHVNTEAFF
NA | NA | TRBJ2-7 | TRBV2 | TGTGCCAGCAGTGGTCAAATTGTGGGCCAGTACTTC | CASSGQIVGQYF